This TCR beta chain derives from a study of blood T cell repertoires in COVID-19. Assay used: immunoSEQ multiplex PCR; TCRdb lists only in-frame clones, some missing. The sample yields hundreds of thousands of clones, 75% to 90% seen once. This clone showed up just once. Everyone who took part was about 18 to 89 years old, and they came from 24 US areas. The CDR3 runs 17 residues. The germline V gene encodes CDR1 SGHVS and CDR2 FQNEAQ. V dropped 1 base and J dropped 4; count of bases not matched to a gene: 13. Sequenced: PBMCs or T cells enriched from blood (not recorded which). The receptor's source is a man aged 30-40 years who had recovered from COVID-19. The chain is built from TRBV7-8 and TRBJ2-7, with 7 bases that match TRBD1. The CDR3 protein is CASSLEVIGTVPYEQYF. Written as DNA, the CDR3 is TGTGCCAGCAGCTTAGAGGTCATAGGGACAGTTCCTTACGAGCAGTACTTC. Full variable domain (rest looked up from reference TRBV7-8 and TRBJ2-7): GAGVSQSPRYKVAKRGQDVALRCDPISGHVSLFWYQQALGQGPEFLTYFQNEAQLDKSGLPSDRFFAERPEGSVSTLKIQRTQQEDSAVYLCASSLEVIGTVPYEQYFGPGTRLTVT.